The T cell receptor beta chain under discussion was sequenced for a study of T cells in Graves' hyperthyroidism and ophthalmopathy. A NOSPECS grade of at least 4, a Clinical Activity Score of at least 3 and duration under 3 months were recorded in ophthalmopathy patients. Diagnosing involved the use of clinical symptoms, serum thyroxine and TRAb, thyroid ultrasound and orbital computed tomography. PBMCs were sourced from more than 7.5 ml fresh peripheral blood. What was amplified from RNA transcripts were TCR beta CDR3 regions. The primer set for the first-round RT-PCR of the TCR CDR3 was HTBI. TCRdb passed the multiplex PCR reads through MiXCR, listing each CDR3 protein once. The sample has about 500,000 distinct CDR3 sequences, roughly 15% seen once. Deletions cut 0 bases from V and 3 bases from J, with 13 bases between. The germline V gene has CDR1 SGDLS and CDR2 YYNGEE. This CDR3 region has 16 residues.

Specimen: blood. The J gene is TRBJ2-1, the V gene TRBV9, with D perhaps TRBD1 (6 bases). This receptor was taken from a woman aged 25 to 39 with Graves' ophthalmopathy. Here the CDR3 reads CASSVDPGTLYNEQFF. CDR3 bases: TGTGCCAGCAGCGTAGACCCCGGGACACTCTACAATGAGCAGTTCTTC.